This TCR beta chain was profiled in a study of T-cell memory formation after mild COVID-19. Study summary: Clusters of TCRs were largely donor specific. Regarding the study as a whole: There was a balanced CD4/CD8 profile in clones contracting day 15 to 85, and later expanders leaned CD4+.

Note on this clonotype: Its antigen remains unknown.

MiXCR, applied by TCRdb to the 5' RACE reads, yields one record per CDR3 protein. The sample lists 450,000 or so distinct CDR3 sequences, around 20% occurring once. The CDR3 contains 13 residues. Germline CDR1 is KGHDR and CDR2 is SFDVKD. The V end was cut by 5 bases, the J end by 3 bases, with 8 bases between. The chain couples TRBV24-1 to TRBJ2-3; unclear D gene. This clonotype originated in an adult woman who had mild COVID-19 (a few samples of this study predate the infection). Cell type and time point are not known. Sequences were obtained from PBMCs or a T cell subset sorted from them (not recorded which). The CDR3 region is CATSAPLTDTQYF. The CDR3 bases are TGTGCCACCAGTGCTCCTTTAACAGATACGCAGTATTTT.